This T cell receptor (beta chain) was recovered during a study of early T cells in non-severe SARS-CoV-2 infection. The V and J ends lost 4 bases and 1 base respectively, with 7 bases between them. CDR1 and CDR2 (germline): SGHAT, FQNNGV. The CDR3 extends over 13 amino acids. TCRdb itself ran the 5' RACE reads through MiXCR, one entry per CDR3 protein. The sample contains 55,000 to 85,000 distinct CDR3 sequences, about 12% of which appear only once. This clonotype was found many times. The material sequenced was whole blood. This chain joins TRBV11-2 and TRBJ1-1; D not resolved. The receptor comes from an adult who was a healthcare worker with PCR-confirmed SARS-CoV-2 infection or an uninfected control (not recorded which). As DNA, the CDR3 is TGTGCCAGCAGCTGGAGGAGGAACACTGAAGCTTTCTTT. Translation gives CASSWRRNTEAFF.